This record covers a single T cell receptor (beta chain). Its cognate antigen has yet to be identified. Base qualities are missing; no much larger clone stands one base away. The data were obtained in a study of cytomegalovirus exposure and HLA in healthy donors (TCRdb year 2017). The study in broad terms: According to a later analysis, the 120 or so validation repertoires were produced on the same platform as the 700 or so repertoires of the first cohort. Besides the first cohort of about 730 subjects, a separate validation cohort made up of 95 to 150 different subjects was used. The study aimed to test whether cataloging public T cell receptors could reveal signatures of past pathogen exposure. To predict cytomegalovirus infection status, the study combined high-throughput TCR immunosequencing, statistical association of individual TCRs with disease status, and machine learning.

The CDR3 runs 13 amino acids, cysteine and phenylalanine included. Only the CDR3 region is kept as DNA, spanning 39 bases read in frame from base 1. V is clipped by 3 bases and J by 1 base, and the sequence between their germline boundaries is 6 bases long. CDR1 and CDR2 are read off the germline V gene as MDHEN and SYDVKM. Broader findings and caveats from the paper: A later analysis found that TCRs clustered in the first cohort also tended to co-occur in the approximately 120 validation repertoires, with 94% of cluster scores above 0. A total of 150 or so TCR beta chains were listed by the study as associated with cytomegalovirus. In both the original and validation cohorts, the classifier was reported to diagnose cytomegalovirus status with high specificity and sensitivity. It was suggested by the authors that the approach could potentially be generalized to other disease states and immunological phenotypes. The validation cohort had no HLA typing available for a later analysis, so co-occurrence within that cohort was assessed over all 120 or so repertoires. While some public TCRs were present in many individuals, most TCR sequences turned up only very rarely across donors. In vitro tests confirmed that a few of the cytomegalovirus-associated TCR beta chains recognize cytomegalovirus antigens.

Libraries were constructed by the immunoSEQ multiplex PCR assay. As for how the authors treated the data: A statistical classification framework was built for diagnosing cytomegalovirus status from the catalog of TCR beta chain sequences. TCRdb carries this immuneACCESS record with in-frame sequences only. Its versions omit some clonotypes, under half of them owing to an unresolved V gene in the studies checked, with the rest unexplained. The V and J calls and clone size are taken from that table; D and trimming were inferred from the DNA. The sample table lists around 250,000 clones, 90% of them with a count of one. The ten largest clones take up around 0.34% of the sample. Donors formed part of the validation cohort, which comprised about 130 subjects and was distinct from the first cohort of 550 to 850 subjects.

The clonotype comes from a woman between 18 and 30 years old in good health and CMV-seronegative. Sequencing was performed on PBMCs. The rearrangement combines TRBV28 with TRBJ1-1; the D gene cannot be named for sure. The DNA is TGTGCCAGCAGTTTTGAGGGGAACACTGAAGCTTTCTTT. Translation gives CASSFEGNTEAFF.